This TCR beta chain was recorded in a study of T cell clones after liver transplantation. Study details: Immunosuppression withdrawal was tried within 2 years after liver transplantation in this trial. Standard immunosuppression, with no induction, continued until 12-24 months after transplant. Overall study results and limits: Post-transplant, graft-donor-reactive CD4 TCRbeta sequences in blood dropped significantly in 5 of 8 subjects.

Remarks on this clone: Its target is unknown.

The germline V gene has CDR1 SGHNT and CDR2 YENEEA. Unmatched junction bases numbered 14, after V lost 4 bases and J lost 2 bases. This CDR3 contains 19 residues. Assay: immunoSEQ multiplex PCR; the TCRdb copy retains only in-frame clones and omits some. The repertoire has 60,000 or so clones, 60% to 80% of them found once; the top ten carry 7.5% to 10%. The receptor was derived from a human patient who received a liver transplant. The graft donor may account for some of the T cells. The material sequenced was CD4+ T cells from blood, taken at the 22-month timepoint. The chain recombines TRBV11-3 with TRBJ1-4, with 9 bases aligning to TRBD1. CDR3 sequence reads: CASSSKDRGNPGTNEKLFF. The CDR3 coding sequence is TGTGCCAGCAGCTCCAAGGACAGGGGCAACCCAGGCACTAATGAAAAACTGTTTTTT.